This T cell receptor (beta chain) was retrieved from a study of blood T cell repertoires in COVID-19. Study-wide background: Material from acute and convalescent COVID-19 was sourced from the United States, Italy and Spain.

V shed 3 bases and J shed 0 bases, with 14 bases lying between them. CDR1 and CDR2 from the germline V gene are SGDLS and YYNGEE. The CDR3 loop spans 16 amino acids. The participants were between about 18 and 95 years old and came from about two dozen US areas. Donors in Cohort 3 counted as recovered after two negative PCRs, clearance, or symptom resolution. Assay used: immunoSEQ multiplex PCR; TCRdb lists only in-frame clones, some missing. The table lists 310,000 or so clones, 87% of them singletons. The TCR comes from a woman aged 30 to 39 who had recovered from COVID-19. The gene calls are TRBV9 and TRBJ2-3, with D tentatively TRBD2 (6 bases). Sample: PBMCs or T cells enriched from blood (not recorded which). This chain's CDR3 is CASSAGSGYSTDTQYF. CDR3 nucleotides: TGTGCCAGCAGCGCGGGTAGCGGTTATAGCACAGATACGCAGTATTTT.